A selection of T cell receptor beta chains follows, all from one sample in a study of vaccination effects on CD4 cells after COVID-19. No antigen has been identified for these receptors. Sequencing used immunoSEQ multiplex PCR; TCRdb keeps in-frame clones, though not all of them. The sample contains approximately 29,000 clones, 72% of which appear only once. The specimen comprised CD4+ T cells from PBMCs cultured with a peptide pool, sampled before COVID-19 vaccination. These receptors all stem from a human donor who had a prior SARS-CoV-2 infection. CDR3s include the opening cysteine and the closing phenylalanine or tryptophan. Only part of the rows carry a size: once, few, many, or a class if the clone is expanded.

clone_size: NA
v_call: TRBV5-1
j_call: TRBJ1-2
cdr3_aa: CASSLAINYGYTF

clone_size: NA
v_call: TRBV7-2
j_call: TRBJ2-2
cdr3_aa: CASSHDRVTNTGELFF

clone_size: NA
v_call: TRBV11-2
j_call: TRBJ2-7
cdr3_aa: CASSRLLAGAREQYF

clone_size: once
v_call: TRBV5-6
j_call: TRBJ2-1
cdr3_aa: CASSPTLSRPYNEQFF

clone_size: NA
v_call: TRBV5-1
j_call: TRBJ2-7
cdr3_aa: CASSFRDSYYEQYF

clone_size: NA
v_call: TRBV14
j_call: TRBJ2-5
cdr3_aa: CASSQVSGPRRETQYF

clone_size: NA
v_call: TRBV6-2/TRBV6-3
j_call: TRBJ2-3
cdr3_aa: CASSPVGLAGVPQYF

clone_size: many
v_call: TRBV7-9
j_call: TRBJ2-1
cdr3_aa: CASSVPRGTSSYNEQFF

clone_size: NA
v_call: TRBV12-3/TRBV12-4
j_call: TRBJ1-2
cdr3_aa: CASSRQGGDGYTF

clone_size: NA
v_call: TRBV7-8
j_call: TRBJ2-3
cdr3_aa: CASSRRGRDSTDTQYF

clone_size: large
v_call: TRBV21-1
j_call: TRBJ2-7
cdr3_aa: CASSYPRDRGTSYEQYF

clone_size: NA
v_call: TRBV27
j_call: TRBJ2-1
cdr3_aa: CASRSLAGGPYNEQFF

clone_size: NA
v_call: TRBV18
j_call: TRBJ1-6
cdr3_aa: CASSPTEIYSSYNSPLHF

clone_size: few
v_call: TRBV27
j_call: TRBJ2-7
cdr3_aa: CASSLLAFQGGHEQYF

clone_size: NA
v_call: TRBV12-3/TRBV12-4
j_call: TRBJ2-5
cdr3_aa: CASTTEQLRTQYF

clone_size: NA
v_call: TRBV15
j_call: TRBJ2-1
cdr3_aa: CATSRGRTSGNEQFF

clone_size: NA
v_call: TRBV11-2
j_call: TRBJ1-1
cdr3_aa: CASSLTTESTEAFF

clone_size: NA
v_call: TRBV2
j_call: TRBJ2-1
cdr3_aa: CASSVWGIEQFF

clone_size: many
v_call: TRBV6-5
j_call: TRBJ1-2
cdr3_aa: CASSSDRAPYGYTF

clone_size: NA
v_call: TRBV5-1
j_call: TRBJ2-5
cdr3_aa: CASTPQVVEGTQYF

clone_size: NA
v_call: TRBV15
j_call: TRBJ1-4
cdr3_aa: CATSRRTGGSEKLFF

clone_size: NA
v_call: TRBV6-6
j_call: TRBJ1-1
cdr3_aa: CASSPRGRTEAFF

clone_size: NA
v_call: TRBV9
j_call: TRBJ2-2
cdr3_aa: CATNPGNTGELFF

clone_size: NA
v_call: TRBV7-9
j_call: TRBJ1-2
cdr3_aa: CASSPRRQGFGPHYGYTF

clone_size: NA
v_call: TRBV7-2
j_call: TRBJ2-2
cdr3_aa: CASSRNGGSNTGELFF

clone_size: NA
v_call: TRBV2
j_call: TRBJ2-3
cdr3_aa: CASGLAGITDTQYF

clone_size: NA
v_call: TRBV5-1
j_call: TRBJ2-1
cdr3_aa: CASSLEPAYNEQFF

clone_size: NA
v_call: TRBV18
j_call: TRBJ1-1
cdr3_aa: CASQGQANTEAFF

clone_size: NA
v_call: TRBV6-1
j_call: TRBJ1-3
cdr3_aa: CASSEQGSWSGNTIYF

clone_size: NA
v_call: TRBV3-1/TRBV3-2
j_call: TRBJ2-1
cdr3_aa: CASSQVGGGARNEQFF

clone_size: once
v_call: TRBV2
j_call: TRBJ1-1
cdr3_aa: CASSVNGNTEAFF

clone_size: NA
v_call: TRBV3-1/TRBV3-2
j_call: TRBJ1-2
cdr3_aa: CASSHRGKAGYGYTF

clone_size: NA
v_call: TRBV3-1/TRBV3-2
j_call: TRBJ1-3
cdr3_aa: CASSPAARGNTIYF

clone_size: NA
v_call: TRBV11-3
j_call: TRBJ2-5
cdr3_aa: CASSRRDRLQETQYF

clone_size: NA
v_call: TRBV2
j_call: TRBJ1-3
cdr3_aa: CASSRDLGNTIYF

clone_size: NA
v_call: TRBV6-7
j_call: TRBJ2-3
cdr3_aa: CASSYSGVGTDTQYF

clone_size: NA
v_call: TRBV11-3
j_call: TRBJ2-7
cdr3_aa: CASSPYRRDRGLISSYEQYF

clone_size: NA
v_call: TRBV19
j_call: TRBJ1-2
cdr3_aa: CASRTQGDYGYTF

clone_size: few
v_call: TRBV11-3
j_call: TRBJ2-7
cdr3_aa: CASSWTSGGYEQYF